This T cell receptor (beta chain) was captured by sequencing in a study of beta chain features in type 1 diabetes. Study information: Patients were similar to healthy donors in age and gender (as well as in cell yields).

It was one heparinised blood draw, averaging roughly 100 mL, that each donor gave. The sequenced template was cDNA made from the entire isolated RNA. Deep immunoSEQ sequencing covered naive, central memory and regulatory T cell samples. Only in-frame clones appear in the TCRdb table, and some are missing; sequencing was by immunoSEQ multiplex PCR. The sample lists 120,000 to 150,000 clones, about 50% occurring once. Germline values: CDR1 ENHRY, CDR2 SYGVKD. The CDR3 totals 13 residues. J was trimmed by 6 bases and V by 6 bases; bases with no gene match: 3. The chain employs TRBV10-3 and TRBJ2-2; 8 bases agree with TRBD2. The TCR originated in a man between 18 and 29 years old in good health. Sequencing was done on a sample of Tregs from blood. CDR3 region: CAIRATSAGELFF. The CDR3 coding sequence is TGTGCCATCAGGGCGACTAGCGCCGGGGAGCTGTTTTTT.